These 15 T cell receptor beta chains share one sample of origin, sequenced in a study of blood T cell repertoires in COVID-19. The repertoire was sequenced with immunoSEQ multiplex PCR; TCRdb's copy has only in-frame clones and lacks some. The sample has some 140,000 clones, about 86% seen once. Input material: peripheral blood. The receptors come from a woman aged 60-75 years with active or convalescent COVID-19.

The genes are TRBV7-9 and TRBJ1-1, with D perhaps matching TRBD1 (6 bases). The CDR3 contains 13 residues. In germline, CDR1 is SEHNR, CDR2 FQNEAQ (reference sequence). V was trimmed by 8 bases and J by 1 base, leaving 11 bases between them. This chain's CDR3 is CASCPGQNTEAFF. The CDR3 DNA follows: TGTGCCAGCTGTCCGGGACAGAACACTGAAGCTTTCTTT.

The rearrangement links TRBV20-1 to TRBJ1-1; D remains ambiguous. Between the trimmed V and J ends, which lost 1 base and 11 bases, there was a span of 11 bases. Per germline, CDR1 DFQATT and CDR2 SNEGSKA (reference sequence). This CDR3 spans 11 amino acids. CDR3 DNA: TGCAGTGCTAGAGTAGGCAGAGGGGCTTTCTTT. It specifies CSARVGRGAFF.

The chain combines TRBV7-2 with TRBJ1-1, with 8 bases identical to TRBD1. CDR3 length: 13 residues. Unmatched junction bases numbered 3, after V lost 5 bases and J lost 4 bases. Germline V gene data show CDR1 as SGHTA and CDR2 as FQGNSA. CDR3 in DNA: TGTGCCAGCAGCCTCAGGGGGCGCACTGAAGCTTTCTTT. The encoded protein is CASSLRGRTEAFF.

The chain links TRBV6-5 to TRBJ2-1; D might be TRBD2 (5 bases). The CDR3 loop spans 15 amino acids. The ends were cut back, 0 bases at V and 0 bases at J, with 6 bases in the middle. Germline lookup yields CDR1 MNHEY and CDR2 SVGAGI. The CDR3 loop reads CASSYSSGSYNEQFF. Written as DNA, the CDR3 is TGTGCCAGCAGTTACTCGAGCGGCTCCTACAATGAGCAGTTCTTC.

The J gene is TRBJ1-1, the V gene TRBV5-1; D remains unclear. The CDR3 has 14 amino acids. Trimming pared 0 bases from V and 1 base from J, leaving 7 bases between. The germline gives CDR1 SGHRS, CDR2 YFSETQ. The CDR3 sequence is CASSLDVANTEAFF. The CDR3 bases are TGCGCCAGCAGCTTGGATGTGGCGAACACTGAAGCTTTCTTT.

The chain carries TRBV29-1 and TRBJ1-2; 9 nucleotides line up with TRBD1. Germline V lookup: CDR1 SQVTM, CDR2 ANQGSEA. The CDR3 covers 17 residues. Trimming cost V 0 bases and J 4 bases; bases outside gene matches: 12. The DNA for the CDR3 is TGCAGCGTTGAAGACGGGACAGGGACAGGCCTTATCTATGGCTACACCTTC. Amino acids: CSVEDGTGTGLIYGYTF.

V gene TRBV28 combines with J gene TRBJ1-1; 9 bases are a match to TRBD1. This CDR3 is built from 17 residues. Germline lookup yields CDR1 MDHEN and CDR2 SYDVKM. The V segment lost 3 bases and the J segment 7 bases; nucleotides outside the gene matches: 15. The CDR3 spells CASSFSPLGTGRNEAFF. CDR3 coding DNA: TGTGCCAGCAGTTTCTCACCCCTAGGGACAGGGCGGAATGAAGCTTTCTTT.

This clone has more than one count but fewer than ten. V and J are TRBV5-4 and TRBJ2-5, with D tentatively TRBD2 (7 bases). CDR1 is SGHNT and CDR2 is YYREEE in the germline V gene (reference sequence). The V gene lost 5 bases and the J gene lost 2 bases, with 19 bases spanning the gap. The CDR3 runs to 16 residues. CDR3 sequence: CASSAFAGAGQETQYF. CDR3 bases: TGTGCCAGCAGTGCCTTTGCGGGGGCGGGGCAAGAGACCCAGTACTTC.

The rearrangement uses TRBV14 and TRBJ1-3, with TRBD1 matching 9 bases. The CDR3 has 21 amino acids. The V and J ends lost 1 base and 0 bases, in that order; junction bases with no gene match: 16. Germline V gives CDR1 SGHDN, CDR2 FVKESK. The CDR3 reads CASSQGTGGRGGWPSGNTIYF. The CDR3 DNA reads as TGTGCCAGCAGCCAAGGAACAGGGGGCAGAGGGGGCTGGCCCTCTGGAAACACCATATATTTT. The complete variable domain, with remaining parts taken from reference TRBV14 and TRBJ1-3, reads EAGVTQFPSHSVIEKGQTVTLRCDPISGHDNLYWYRRVMGKEIKFLLHFVKESKQDESGMPNNRFLAERTGGTYSTLKVQPAELEDSGVYFCASSQGTGGRGGWPSGNTIYFGEGSWLTVV.

The rearrangement links TRBV28 to TRBJ2-7, with 10 bases identical to TRBD2. J gave up 6 bases and V 1 base, and 21 bases lay outside the gene matches. The CDR3 contains 20 residues. Germline CDR1 and CDR2: MDHEN and SYDVKM. As DNA, the CDR3 is TGTGCCAGCAGTTTATTGACGGGGGGATATGGGTCTAGCGGGAGAAGCGAGCAGTACTTC. This translates into CASSLLTGGYGSSGRSEQYF.

This chain connects TRBV5-5 to TRBJ2-1; 8 bases are shared with TRBD1. The CDR3 length is 18 residues. The germline CDR1 and CDR2 sequences are SGHKS and YYEKEE (reference sequence). V lost 2 bases and J lost 0; bases outside the gene matches: 10. The CDR3 sequence is CASSLGAGTGRSYNEQFF. In DNA form, the CDR3 reads TGTGCCAGCAGCTTAGGTGCTGGGACAGGACGCTCCTACAATGAGCAGTTCTTC.

In its sample, this clone was seen a few times. Relative to the germline gene, one junction end is altered; a read error may explain this. The gene calls are TRBV6-5 and TRBJ1-2; no definite D call. The CDR3 totals 12 residues. Germline CDR1 reads MNHEY; CDR2 reads SVGAGI. CDR3 sequence reads: CASSEFNHGYTF. In nucleotides, the CDR3 is TGTGCCAGCAGCGAGTTTAACCATGGCTACACCTTC.

This chain connects TRBV4-1 to TRBJ2-1, with TRBD2 matching 8 bases. Germline V CDR1 and CDR2: MGHRA, YSYEKL. The J segment lost 6 bases and the V segment lost 1 base, leaving 8 bases of the junction unmatched. The CDR3 totals 16 residues. The CDR3 DNA reads TGCGCCAGCAGCCAAGTCCCGGGGGGGGCCCTCAATGAGCAGTTCTTC. Translated: CASSQVPGGALNEQFF.

The genes are TRBV6-2 or TRBV6-3 and TRBJ1-4; D call uncertain. The germline V gene encodes CDR1 MNHEY and CDR2 SVGEGT. CDR3 size: 13 residues. Trimming stripped 0 bases from V and 5 bases from J, with 4 bases between. The CDR3 nucleotides are TGTGCCAGCAGTTACTCGGAGAATGAAAAACTGTTTTTT. It is translated as CASSYSENEKLFF.

In its sample, this clone was seen a few times. This chain joins TRBV30 and TRBJ2-3; 7 nucleotides agree with TRBD2. Germline V CDR1 and CDR2: GTSNPN, SVGIG (reference sequence). V lost 3 bases, J lost 4 bases, and 1 base stayed unmatched. The CDR3 has 12 residues. CDR3 sequence: CAWRGGPDTQYF. CDR3 sequence (DNA): TGTGCCTGGAGGGGAGGGCCAGATACGCAGTATTTT.